A selection of T cell receptor beta chains follows, all from one sample in a study of blood T cell repertoires in COVID-19. Here immunoSEQ multiplex PCR was the method, and the copy in TCRdb shows in-frame clones only, minus some. The sample carries approximately 89,000 clones, around four fifths recorded once. Sequencing input: peripheral blood. Source of these receptors: a woman in her 70s with active or convalescent COVID-19. CDR3s include the opening cysteine and the closing phenylalanine or tryptophan. D genes are given only for firm matches. Not every row has a clone size; where given, it reads once, few, many or a size class.

V gene: TRBV4-2
D gene: TRBD1
clone size: -
CDR3 protein: CASSPVLGTGSYNEQFF

V gene: TRBV25-1
D gene: TRBD1
clone size: -
CDR3 protein: CASSKTTGGNNSPLHF

V gene: TRBV2
D gene: TRBD1
clone size: -
CDR3 protein: CASRSTGASYEQYF

V gene: TRBV7-2
D gene: -
clone size: -
CDR3 protein: CASSSSAGRFSGNTIYF

V gene: TRBV5-1
D gene: TRBD2
clone size: -
CDR3 protein: CASCRAGGYEQYF

V gene: TRBV19
D gene: TRBD1
clone size: -
CDR3 protein: CASKTGTVLNYGYTF

V gene: TRBV2
D gene: -
clone size: -
CDR3 protein: CASSGTGSNYGYTF

V gene: TRBV27
D gene: -
clone size: -
CDR3 protein: CASSLGAGKLFF

V gene: TRBV6-5
D gene: -
clone size: -
CDR3 protein: CASRLRQGNTDTQYF

V gene: TRBV27
D gene: -
clone size: once
CDR3 protein: CASSLGIHSYEQYF

V gene: TRBV10-3
D gene: TRBD1
clone size: -
CDR3 protein: CATTGTGEFQPQHF

V gene: TRBV5-1
D gene: -
clone size: -
CDR3 protein: CASSLIGRGITGELFF

V gene: TRBV27
D gene: TRBD1
clone size: -
CDR3 protein: CASSTTGGTSYEQYF

V gene: TRBV23-1
D gene: TRBD1
clone size: -
CDR3 protein: CASRRQGEDTEAFF

V gene: TRBV21-1
D gene: -
clone size: -
CDR3 protein: CASSPGTSPYEQYF

V gene: TRBV11-3
D gene: -
clone size: -
CDR3 protein: CASSLDSGEQYF

V gene: TRBV2
D gene: -
clone size: once
CDR3 protein: CASSEATASYEQYF

V gene: TRBV28
D gene: TRBD1
clone size: -
CDR3 protein: CASSLRSGGRNSPLHF

V gene: TRBV7-6
D gene: -
clone size: -
CDR3 protein: CASSPIEGSRREQYF

V gene: TRBV25-1
D gene: -
clone size: -
CDR3 protein: CASNQGSLAAFF

V gene: TRBV24-1
D gene: -
clone size: -
CDR3 protein: CATSEQDVGYTF

V gene: TRBV19
D gene: TRBD1
clone size: -
CDR3 protein: CASSPTGTGGPEYSNQPQHF

V gene: TRBV2
D gene: TRBD1
clone size: few
CDR3 protein: CASSEARQGMNTQYF

V gene: TRBV7-8
D gene: -
clone size: -
CDR3 protein: CASSRTTGLSTEAFF

V gene: TRBV4-3
D gene: TRBD1
clone size: once
CDR3 protein: CASNPRPDRDHGYTF

V gene: TRBV12-3/TRBV12-4
D gene: -
clone size: -
CDR3 protein: CASSSNSDTQYF

V gene: TRBV6-5
D gene: TRBD1
clone size: -
CDR3 protein: CASSRGGGSNQPQHF

V gene: TRBV7-2
D gene: -
clone size: -
CDR3 protein: CASSLSSAGNYGYTF

V gene: TRBV11-2
D gene: -
clone size: -
CDR3 protein: CASSQRGSSPEAFF

V gene: TRBV14
D gene: TRBD1
clone size: -
CDR3 protein: CASSQDKRGLGAFF

V gene: TRBV18
D gene: TRBD1
clone size: -
CDR3 protein: CASSTTGTGSYEQYF

V gene: TRBV2
D gene: TRBD2
clone size: -
CDR3 protein: CASSSTSGGETQYF

V gene: TRBV9
D gene: -
clone size: -
CDR3 protein: CASSATPASGPQHF

V gene: TRBV19
D gene: -
clone size: -
CDR3 protein: CASREGLISSPLHF

V gene: TRBV5-1
D gene: -
clone size: once
CDR3 protein: CASSLVAGTEAFF